This entry lists 10 T cell receptor beta chains sequenced from one sample in a study of T cell responses to AZD1222 COVID-19 vaccine. Clones were read by immunoSEQ multiplex PCR, and TCRdb kept only the in-frame ones, dropping some. The repertoire holds about 110,000 clones, 80% to 90% seen once, with roughly 4.5% in the top ten. Sequencing was performed on peripheral blood, taken 28 days after the second AZD1222 dose. Every receptor here comes from an adult who received the AZD1222 COVID-19 vaccine.

This clone was seen a handful of times. The chain is built from TRBV9 and TRBJ2-1; 7 bases are a match to TRBD1. The CDR3 sequence is 13 residues long. V dropped 4 bases and J dropped 13; count of bases not matched to a gene: 11. Germline CDR1 and CDR2: SGDLS and YYNGEE. CDR3 coding DNA: TGTGCCAGCAGCCCGGTGGACAGGCTCAATCAGTTCTTC. Translating gives CASSPVDRLNQFF.

The chain employs TRBV27 and TRBJ2-1, with a possible D match to TRBD1 (5 bases). V lost 0 bases, J lost 2 bases, and 8 bases lay in between. Germline CDR1 is MNHEY and CDR2 is SMNVEV (reference sequence). CDR3 length: 15 residues. CDR3 bases: TGTGCCAGCAGTTTATCGCCAGGGCCCTACAATGAGCAGTTCTTC. It yields the protein CASSLSPGPYNEQFF.

This clone came up once. The chain recombines TRBV6-4 with TRBJ2-3; D is unclear. The CDR3 totals 10 residues. V shed 5 bases and J shed 4 bases, with 1 base lying between them. CDR1 is MRHNA, CDR2 SNTAGT, per germline. CDR3 in DNA: TGTGCCAGCAGTTCAGATACGCAGTATTTT. Residues: CASSSDTQYF.

The rearrangement joins TRBV12-5 to TRBJ2-1; 7 bases agree with TRBD2. CDR3 length: 15 residues. Germline loops: CDR1 LGHNT, CDR2 FRNRAP. Losses at the gene ends were 1 base for V and 0 bases for J; bases not matched to a gene: 0. The CDR3 protein is CASGLGTSSYNEQFF. The CDR3 bases are TGTGCTAGTGGTTTGGGGACTAGCTCCTACAATGAGCAGTTCTTC.

V usage is TRBV12-3 or TRBV12-4 and J usage is TRBJ2-1; D gene uncertain. Trimming removed 4 bases from V and 6 bases from J, with 1 base in between. The CDR3 is 10 amino acids. This chain's CDR3 is CASSSNEQFF. The CDR3 coding sequence is TGTGCCAGCAGTTCCAATGAGCAGTTCTTC.

The chain uses TRBV27 and TRBJ1-2, with no clear D. Germline V gene data show CDR1 as MNHEY and CDR2 as SMNVEV (reference sequence). The V gene lost 3 bases and the J gene lost 4 bases, with 6 bases spanning the gap. There are 12 residues in the CDR3. The CDR3 coding sequence is TGTGCCAGCAGTTTGCAAGGCTATGGCTACACCTTC. Protein: CASSLQGYGYTF.

The chain recombines TRBV9 with TRBJ2-2; D may match TRBD1 or TRBD2 (5 bases each). The CDR3 extends over 15 amino acids. V was shortened by 4 bases and J by 4 bases, with 14 bases between the two germline ends. Germline assignment: CDR1 SGDLS and CDR2 YYNGEE. The CDR3 loop is CASSPGTAGTGELFF. The CDR3, as DNA: TGTGCCAGCAGCCCTGGGACGGCGGGCACCGGGGAGCTGTTTTTT.

The V and J genes are TRBV12-3 or TRBV12-4 and TRBJ1-5; D unclear. There are 12 residues in the CDR3. The germline V and J ends were trimmed by 5 bases and 11 bases, with 13 bases remaining between them. CDR3 sequence reads: CASSPGSGAQHF. CDR3 DNA sequence: TGTGCCAGCAGTCCCGGATCCGGGGCCCAGCATTTT.

The J gene is TRBJ2-1, the V gene TRBV28; D perhaps matches TRBD2 (6 bases). Trimming took off 6 bases at V and 4 bases at J, with 16 bases between the two ends. The germline V gene has CDR1 MDHEN and CDR2 SYDVKM. The CDR3 loop spans 15 amino acids. CDR3 residues: CASSLVGLAYNEQFF. In nucleotides, the CDR3 is TGTGCCAGCAGCCTTGTTGGGCTAGCGTACAATGAGCAGTTCTTC.

V usage is TRBV6-5 and J usage is TRBJ1-2; 7 bases are shared with TRBD1. Unmatched junction bases numbered 7, after V lost 6 bases and J lost 6 bases. The germline V gene encodes CDR1 MNHEY and CDR2 SVGAGI. There are 13 residues in the CDR3. The DNA of the CDR3 is TGTGCCAGCAGCCCGACAGGGTACGATGGCTACACCTTC. Protein: CASSPTGYDGYTF.